These T cell receptor beta chains were read from a single sample in a study of blood T cell repertoires in COVID-19. Profiled with immunoSEQ multiplex PCR; TCRdb holds only in-frame clones, not every one. The profile shows 120,000 to 150,000 clones, 80% of them singletons. The sequenced material came from peripheral blood. The receptors stem from a man between 60 and 70 years old with active or convalescent COVID-19. The CDR3 runs from the conserved cysteine through the conserved F or W. The D gene is left open where the match is weak. Not all rows give a size; the values are once, few, many and, for expanded clones, a class.

. . TRBJ2-2 TRBV9 TGTGCCAGCAGCGTAGTGGGGGCGGTCGACACCGGGGAGCTGTTTTTT CASSVVGAVDTGELFF
TRBD2 . TRBJ2-1 TRBV11-3 TGTGCCAGCAGCCTAGCGACCACGGGGGGCAATGAGCAGTTCTTC CASSLATTGGNEQFF
TRBD1 once TRBJ1-2 TRBV5-5 TGTGCCAGCAGCTCCGGGACAGGGGCTGGCTACACCTTC CASSSGTGAGYTF
. few TRBJ2-7 TRBV6-5 TGTGCCAGCAGTTCACCGACAGGAAAGGACGAGCAGTACTTC CASSSPTGKDEQYF
. . TRBJ1-2 TRBV3-1/TRBV3-2 TGTGCCAGCAGCCAAGACGCGGGGGGCGTCGATGGCTACACCTTC CASSQDAGGVDGYTF
. . TRBJ1-5 TRBV10-3 TGTGCCATCAGTGAGAACAGGGTTAACAATCAGCCCCAGCATTTT CAISENRVNNQPQHF
. . TRBJ1-6 TRBV10-3 TGTGCCATCAGTGAGTCGGTCAGAGGGGGTAATTCACCCCTCCACTTT CAISESVRGGNSPLHF
TRBD1 few TRBJ1-3 TRBV28 TGTGCCAGTAGGGACAGGGGAGGAAACACCATATATTTT CASRDRGGNTIYF
. . TRBJ1-4 TRBV14 TGTGCCAGCAGCCCGCGGGTGGGTTCAAATGAAAAACTGTTTTTT CASSPRVGSNEKLFF
. . TRBJ2-7 TRBV7-2 TGTGCCAGCAGCTTCCAGGGGGGAACCTACGAGCAGTACTTC CASSFQGGTYEQYF
. . TRBJ2-7 TRBV28 TGTGCCAGCATGCGGTTCTACGAGCAGTACTTC CASMRFYEQYF
TRBD2 . TRBJ2-1 TRBV29-1 TGCAGCATACGGCTAGCGGGAGGGGTAAATGAGCAGTTCTTC CSIRLAGGVNEQFF
. . TRBJ2-5 TRBV10-2 TGCGCCAGCAGCAACACAGAGACCCAGTACTTC CASSNTETQYF
TRBD2 . TRBJ2-2 TRBV4-1 TGCGCCAGCAGCCGACTAGCGGGAGAGGCCGGGGAGCTGTTTTTT CASSRLAGEAGELFF
TRBD1 . TRBJ2-1 TRBV19 TGTGCCAGTAATCGACAGGGGTTGGACAATGAGCAGTTCTTC CASNRQGLDNEQFF
TRBD2 few TRBJ2-5 TRBV19 TGTGCCAGTAGGACTAGCGCCTTACAAGAGACCCAGTACTTC CASRTSALQETQYF
. . TRBJ2-7 TRBV19 TGTGCCAGTAGCTCTGACGGGGAGGCCTACGAGCAGTACTTC CASSSDGEAYEQYF
. . TRBJ2-7 TRBV5-5 TGTGCCAGCAGCTTGGACTCGTTCGGTCTCGAGCAGTACTTC CASSLDSFGLEQYF
. . TRBJ2-1 TRBV5-1 TGCGCCAGCAGATTCTTCGGAGGGATTGGCTACAATGAGCAGTTCTTC CASRFFGGIGYNEQFF
TRBD2 . TRBJ2-7 TRBV4-3 TGCGCCAGCAGCCAAGGAGGGGCTAGCGGGGCCTACGAGCAGTACTTC CASSQGGASGAYEQYF
TRBD1 many TRBJ1-5 TRBV6-2/TRBV6-3 TGTGCCAGCAGTTACTCTGGGACAGGGGGCTTCAATCAGCCCCAGCATTTT CASSYSGTGGFNQPQHF
TRBD1 . TRBJ2-1 TRBV29-1 TGCAGCGTTGGTTCAGGGACAGGGGAGGATGAGCAGTTCTTC CSVGSGTGEDEQFF
TRBD1 . TRBJ1-3 TRBV18 TGTGCCAGCTCACAGACAGGGACCTCTGGAAACACCATATATTTT CASSQTGTSGNTIYF
. . TRBJ2-2 TRBV7-2 TGTGCCAGCAGCCCGGACAGTGTTCCCACCGGGGAGCTGTTTTTT CASSPDSVPTGELFF
. . TRBJ2-3 TRBV6-6 TGTGCCAGCAGTTACTCTATAGAATTCGGAGATACGCAGTATTTT CASSYSIEFGDTQYF
. . TRBJ2-3 TRBV28 TGTGCCAGCAGTTTGTGGGGGCGCGCAGATACGCAGTATTTT CASSLWGRADTQYF
. . TRBJ1-2 TRBV18 TGTGCCAGCTCCTTTGAGAAGACTTATGGCTACACCTTC CASSFEKTYGYTF
. . TRBJ1-1 TRBV6-1 TGTGCCAGCAGTGAAGACAGGAACACTGAAGCTTTCTTT CASSEDRNTEAFF
TRBD2 once TRBJ2-7 TRBV3-1/TRBV3-2 TGTGCCAGCAGCCAAGGTAGCGGGAGCGGGGAGCAGTACTTC CASSQGSGSGEQYF
TRBD2 . TRBJ2-7 TRBV7-6 TGTGCCAGCAGCTCCCGGACTAGCGGGAGGGCAGCCTACGAGCAGTACTTC CASSSRTSGRAAYEQYF
. many TRBJ1-4 TRBV4-3 TGCGCCAGCAGCCCCGGACTGATGTCAACTAATGAAAAACTGTTTTTT CASSPGLMSTNEKLFF
. many TRBJ1-2 TRBV3-1/TRBV3-2 TGTGCCAGCAGCCCGGGGGGTAACTATGGCTACACCTTC CASSPGGNYGYTF
. . TRBJ1-6 TRBV9 TGTGCCAGCAGCGTAGCGGACAGCTCCTATAATTCACCCCTCCACTTT CASSVADSSYNSPLHF
TRBD1 . TRBJ1-3 TRBV18 TGTGCCAGCTCACCACCGGTAGGACAGGGGTCGTCTGGAAACACCATATATTTT CASSPPVGQGSSGNTIYF
. . TRBJ1-6 TRBV4-1 TGCGCCAGCAGCCCCCGGGACAAAGAGTCACCCCTCCACTTT CASSPRDKESPLHF
TRBD1 . TRBJ1-2 TRBV5-1 TGCGCCAGCAGCGCGGGACAGGGGAGTGAATATGGCTACACCTTC CASSAGQGSEYGYTF
. . TRBJ2-7 TRBV20-1 TGCAGTGGGGGCAGCCCCTACGAGCAGTACTTC CSGGSPYEQYF
TRBD2 . TRBJ2-5 TRBV18 TGTGCCAGCTCACCACCGGGCGGGGGACAGACCCAGTACTTC CASSPPGGGQTQYF
TRBD1 . TRBJ2-7 TRBV29-1 TGCAGCGTTGACAGCGGGACAGGGTTTGGCGGCGAGCAGTACTTC CSVDSGTGFGGEQYF
TRBD1 . TRBJ1-5 TRBV19 TGTGCCAGTAATAATCCGGGACAGGGGGCTTGGGGCAATCAGCCCCAGCATTTT CASNNPGQGAWGNQPQHF
. . TRBJ1-4 TRBV7-2 TGTGCCAGCAGCCGACAGCCTAATGAAAAACTGTTTTTT CASSRQPNEKLFF
. . TRBJ2-1 TRBV19 TGTGCCAGTAGCCTACAGAACTCTGCCCCCTACAATGAGCAGTTCTTC CASSLQNSAPYNEQFF
TRBD2 . TRBJ2-5 TRBV6-6 TGTGCCAGCACCCTAGCGGGAGAGGAGACCCAGTACTTC CASTLAGEETQYF
. . TRBJ2-7 TRBV29-1 TGCAGCGTAACGGGACAAGGGACCTACGAGCAGTACTTC CSVTGQGTYEQYF
. . TRBJ1-6 TRBV6-1 TGTGCCAGCCAGGTCGCCGTGGGTTCACCCCTCCACTTT CASQVAVGSPLHF
. . TRBJ2-5 TRBV7-8 TGTGCCAGCAGCCGCATGACGGGTGAAGAGACCCAGTACTTC CASSRMTGEETQYF
. . TRBJ2-7 TRBV4-1 TGCGCCAGCAGCCTTGGCGGGGAATCCTACGAGCAGTACTTC CASSLGGESYEQYF
. many TRBJ1-6 TRBV7-8 TGTGCCAGCAGCTTAGGTGGGGGGACCTATAATTCACCCCTCCACTTT CASSLGGGTYNSPLHF
. . TRBJ2-7 TRBV5-1 TGCGCCAGCAGTCGGGACGGGACTCTTTCGGGGGAGCAGTACTTC CASSRDGTLSGEQYF
TRBD2 . TRBJ2-2 TRBV29-1 TGCAGCGCTACTACCCCGGGACTAAACACCGGGGAGCTGTTTTTT CSATTPGLNTGELFF